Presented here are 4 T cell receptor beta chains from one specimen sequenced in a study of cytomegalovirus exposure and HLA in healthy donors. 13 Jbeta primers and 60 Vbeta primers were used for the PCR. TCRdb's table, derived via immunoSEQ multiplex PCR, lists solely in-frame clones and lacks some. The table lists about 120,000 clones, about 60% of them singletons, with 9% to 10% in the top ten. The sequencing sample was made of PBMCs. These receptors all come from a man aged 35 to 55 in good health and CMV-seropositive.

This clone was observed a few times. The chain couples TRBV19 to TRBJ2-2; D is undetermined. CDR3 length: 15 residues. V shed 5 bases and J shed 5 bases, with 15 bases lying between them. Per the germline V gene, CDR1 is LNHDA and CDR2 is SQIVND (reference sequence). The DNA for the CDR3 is TGTGCCAGTAGTTCCGCTGGGCCATGGACCGGGGAGCTGTTTTTT. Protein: CASSSAGPWTGELFF.

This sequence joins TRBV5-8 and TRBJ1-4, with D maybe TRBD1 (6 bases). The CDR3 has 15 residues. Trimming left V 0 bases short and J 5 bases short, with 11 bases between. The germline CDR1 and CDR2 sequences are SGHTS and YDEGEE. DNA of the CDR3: TGTGCCAGCAGCTTGGTGGGGGCAGGGAATGAAAAACTGTTTTTT. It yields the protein CASSLVGAGNEKLFF.

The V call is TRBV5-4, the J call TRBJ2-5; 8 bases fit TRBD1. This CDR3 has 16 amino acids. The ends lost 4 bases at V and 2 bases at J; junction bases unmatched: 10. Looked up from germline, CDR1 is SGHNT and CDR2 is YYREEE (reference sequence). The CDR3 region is CASSTKTGARQETQYF. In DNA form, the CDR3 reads TGTGCCAGCAGCACCAAGACAGGGGCGAGGCAAGAGACCCAGTACTTC.

Here the CDR3 reads CASSIQSSTDTQYF. In DNA form, the CDR3 reads TGTGCCAGTAGTATTCAGTCTAGCACAGATACGCAGTATTTT. The chain links TRBV19 to TRBJ2-3; the D is unclear. In germline, CDR1 is LNHDA, CDR2 SQIVND (reference sequence). Deletions cut 3 bases from V and 0 bases from J, with 7 bases between. This CDR3 region has 14 residues. Full variable domain (missing parts from reference TRBV19 and TRBJ2-3): DGGITQSPKYLFRKEGQNVTLSCEQNLNHDAMYWYRQDPGQGLRLIYYSQIVNDFQKGDIAEGYSVSREKKESFPLTVTSAQKNPTAFYLCASSIQSSTDTQYFGPGTRLTVL.